The 14 T cell receptor beta chains given below trace back to one sample, sequenced in a study of OX40 agonist ivuxolimab in advanced cancers. This table comes from immunoSEQ multiplex PCR, and its TCRdb copy is limited to in-frame clones, with some not included. The data hold around 65,000 clones, with about 80% observed a single time. Source: CD4+ or CD8+ T cells sorted from blood, taken in a trial of the OX40 agonist ivuxolimab. Receptors were obtained from an adult with an advanced solid tumor such as melanoma, head and neck, liver or kidney cancer.

Here the CDR3 reads CASSYSTNTEAFF. The CDR3 nucleotides read TGTGCCAGCAGTTACTCGACGAACACTGAAGCTTTCTTT. This chain connects TRBV6-6 to TRBJ1-1; D not certain. V gave up 0 bases and J gave up 1 base, with 3 bases separating them. Germline CDR1 MNHNY, CDR2 SVGAGI (reference sequence). CDR3 length equals 13 residues.

The chain carries TRBV9 and TRBJ1-5; 8 bases align to TRBD1. The junction had 7 bases not matched to a gene; V was cut back by 8 bases and J by 6 bases. Germline V gene lookup returns CDR1 SGDLS and CDR2 YYNGEE. The CDR3 is 13 amino acids. CDR3 region: CASAQGDLQPQHF. The CDR3 DNA reads TGTGCCAGTGCACAGGGGGACCTTCAGCCCCAGCATTTT.

In its sample, this clone was seen a few times. This sequence joins TRBV28 and TRBJ2-5, with 9 bases that match TRBD2. The CDR3 loop spans 13 amino acids. Germline CDR1 is MDHEN and CDR2 is SYDVKM. Unmatched junction bases numbered 4, after V lost 8 bases and J lost 3 bases. CDR3 sequence: CASGREGKETQYF. The CDR3, as DNA: TGTGCCAGCGGGCGGGAGGGGAAAGAGACCCAGTACTTC.

The gene calls are TRBV5-1 and TRBJ2-1; 7 bases fit TRBD1. The V gene end was trimmed by 3 bases and the J gene end by 8 bases; junction bases not matched to a gene: 5. Germline V gene lookup returns CDR1 SGHRS and CDR2 YFSETQ. The CDR3 covers 13 residues. The CDR3 here is CASSSDRVDEQFF. The CDR3 bases are TGCGCCAGCAGCTCCGACAGGGTTGATGAGCAGTTCTTC.

The rearrangement links TRBV4-1 to TRBJ1-1; D perhaps matches TRBD1 (5 bases). Per germline, CDR1 MGHRA and CDR2 YSYEKL. The V end was cut by 3 bases, the J end by 9 bases, with 20 bases between. This CDR3 is 15 amino acids long. CDR3 protein: CASSQRGSEAGKAFF. The CDR3 DNA sequence: TGCGCCAGCAGCCAGAGGGGTTCTGAGGCAGGGAAAGCTTTCTTT.

The rearrangement uses TRBV19 and TRBJ1-4; D is ambiguous. Germline assignment: CDR1 LNHDA and CDR2 SQIVND (reference sequence). The CDR3 covers 16 residues. The ends were cut back, 8 bases at V and 0 bases at J, with 16 bases in the middle. The CDR3 bases are TGTGCCAGTCGGAGGGCCCAGGTCTCAACTAATGAAAAACTGTTTTTT. It codes for CASRRAQVSTNEKLFF.

This clone was counted once. V usage is TRBV27 and J usage is TRBJ2-6; D not certain. Looked up from germline, CDR1 is MNHEY and CDR2 is SMNVEV (reference sequence). V was cut by 6 bases and J by 2 bases, with 17 bases left in between. CDR3 length equals 17 residues. The CDR3 DNA reads TGTGCCAGCAGCAACTCGGTGGGTCTTACTGGGGCCAACGTCCTGACTTTC. It yields the protein CASSNSVGLTGANVLTF.

V and J are TRBV2 and TRBJ1-6; maybe TRBD1 (5 bases). Looked up from germline, CDR1 is SNHLY and CDR2 is FYNNEI. V dropped 10 bases and J dropped 5 bases, with 15 bases sitting between them. CDR3 length equals 14 residues. The CDR3 loop is CATNRDGDNSPLHF. The CDR3 coding sequence is TGTGCCACCAACCGGGACGGAGATAATTCACCCCTCCACTTT.

As for this clone: Other DNA variants within this sample encode the same CDR3. The chain is built from TRBV5-1 and TRBJ1-1; D is unresolved. The length of the CDR3 is 14 residues. V shed 0 bases and J shed 0 bases, with 6 bases lying between them. Germline CDR1 reads SGHRS; CDR2 reads YFSETQ. CDR3 region: CASSLAGMNTEAFF. In DNA, the CDR3 is TGCGCCAGCAGCTTGGCCGGGATGAACACTGAAGCTTTCTTT.

This clone is a singleton in its sample. V usage is TRBV7-2 and J usage is TRBJ2-7, with 7 bases identical to TRBD2. The germline CDR1 and CDR2 sequences are SGHTA and FQGNSA. V was clipped by 1 base and J by 8 bases; unmatched bases: 11. The CDR3 extends over 15 amino acids. For the CDR3, the DNA is TGTGCCAGCAGCTTAGATGGGGGGGGGACCTCCAAGCAGTACTTC. Encoded protein: CASSLDGGGTSKQYF.

In its sample, this clone was seen once. The genes are TRBV2 and TRBJ2-7; D possibly corresponds to TRBD1 (5 bases). V was pared by 7 bases and J by 3 bases, with 13 bases between. The CDR3 loop spans 13 amino acids. Germline-derived CDR1 and CDR2 are SNHLY and FYNNEI. The chain's CDR3 is CASTKDKFYEQYF. CDR3 bases: TGTGCCAGCACCAAGGACAAGTTCTACGAGCAGTACTTC. The variable domain in full, with the rest retrieved from reference TRBV2 and TRBJ2-7, is EPEVTQTPSHQVTQMGQEVILRCVPISNHLYFYWYRQILGQKVEFLVSFYNNEISEKSEIFDDQFSVERPDGSNFTLKIRSTKLEDSAMYFCASTKDKFYEQYFGPGTRLTVT.

The chain has TRBV5-6 and TRBJ2-3; possible D gene TRBD2, 7 bases. V lost 4 bases and J lost 2, with 14 bases in between. The germline V gene has CDR1 SGHDT and CDR2 YYEEEE. There are 15 residues in the CDR3. CDR3 DNA: TGTGCCAGCAGCCGGAAGGGGGGGATCACAGATACGCAGTATTTT. Protein: CASSRKGGITDTQYF. The entire variable domain, with the rest obtained from reference TRBV5-6 and TRBJ2-3, is as follows: DAGVTQSPTHLIKTRGQQVTLRCSPKSGHDTVSWYQQALGQGPQFIFQYYEEEERQRGNFPDRFSGHQFPNYSSELNVNALLLGDSALYLCASSRKGGITDTQYFGPGTRLTVL.

V gene TRBV15 combines with J gene TRBJ2-5, with D maybe TRBD1 (5 bases). This CDR3 is built from 14 residues. Germline CDR1 reads LNHNV; CDR2 reads YYDKDF (reference sequence). Trimming cost V 8 bases and J 2 bases, with 15 bases left between them. The CDR3 DNA sequence: TGTGCCACCTCCGGGCAGGGAAGGCAAGAGACCCAGTACTTC. Residues: CATSGQGRQETQYF. Filled out from reference TRBV15 and TRBJ2-5, the complete variable domain reads DAMVIQNPRYQVTQFGKPVTLSCSQTLNHNVMYWYQQKSSQAPKLLFHYYDKDFNNEADTPDNFQSRRPNTSFCFLDIRSPGLGDTAMYLCATSGQGRQETQYFGPGTRLLVL.

This chain uses TRBV7-2 with TRBJ2-1; TRBD2 agrees at 9 bases. This CDR3 is built from 15 residues. The germline V gene encodes CDR1 SGHTA and CDR2 FQGNSA. The V and J ends lost 5 bases and 7 bases, in that order; junction bases with no gene match: 9. The CDR3 DNA reads as TGTGCCAGCAGCCTCTCGCGGGGGGGCCGAAATGAGCAGTTCTTC. Translating it yields CASSLSRGGRNEQFF.